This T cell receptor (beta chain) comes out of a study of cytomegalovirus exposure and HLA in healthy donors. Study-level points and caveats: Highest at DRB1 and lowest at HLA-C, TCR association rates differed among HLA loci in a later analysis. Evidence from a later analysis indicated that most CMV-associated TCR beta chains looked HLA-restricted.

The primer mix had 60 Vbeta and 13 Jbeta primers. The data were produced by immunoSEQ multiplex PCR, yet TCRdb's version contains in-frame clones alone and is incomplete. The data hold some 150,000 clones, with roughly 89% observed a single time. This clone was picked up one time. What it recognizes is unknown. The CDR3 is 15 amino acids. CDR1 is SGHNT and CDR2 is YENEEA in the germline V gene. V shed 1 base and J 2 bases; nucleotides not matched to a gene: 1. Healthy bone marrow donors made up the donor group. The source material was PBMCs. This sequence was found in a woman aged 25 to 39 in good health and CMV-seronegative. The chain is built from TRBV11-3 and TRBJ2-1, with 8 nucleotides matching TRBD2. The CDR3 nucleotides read TGTGCCAGCAGCTTAGGGACTAGCCCCTACAATGAGCAGTTCTTC. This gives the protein CASSLGTSPYNEQFF.